This passage covers 21 T cell receptor beta chains from one sample sequenced in a study of OX40 agonist ivuxolimab in advanced cancers. Sequencing was performed with immunoSEQ multiplex PCR; in TCRdb, only in-frame clones are kept and a portion is missing. In the table there are roughly 100,000 clones, about 90% of which are singletons. The sample here was CD4+ or CD8+ T cells sorted from blood, taken in a trial of the OX40 agonist ivuxolimab. These TCRs come from an adult with an advanced solid tumor such as melanoma, head and neck, liver or kidney cancer.

The chain uses TRBV4-2 and TRBJ2-2, with D possibly called TRBD1 or TRBD2 (6 bases each). Germline V gene data show CDR1 as LGHNA and CDR2 as YNFKEQ. V lost 0 bases and J 0 bases, leaving 11 bases between the germline ends. The CDR3 is made up of 17 amino acids. CDR3 coding DNA: TGTGCCAGCAGCCAAGAAGTAGGGGGGCCGAACACCGGGGAGCTGTTTTTT. It codes for CASSQEVGGPNTGELFF.

In this sample, this clone turned up a few times. The chain joins TRBV12-5 to TRBJ2-5, with 13 bases matching TRBD2. Looked up from germline, CDR1 is LGHNT and CDR2 is FRNRAP. V trimming: 8 bases; J trimming: 9 bases; junction bases outside the gene matches: 9. The length of the CDR3 is 14 residues. The CDR3 DNA reads TGTGCTAGTTCGACTAGCGGGGGGTTTGGGGCCCAGTACTTC. It yields the protein CASSTSGGFGAQYF.

This sequence joins TRBV10-1 and TRBJ1-5, with D unresolved. The CDR3 runs 14 residues. V lost 6 bases and J 1 base, leaving 10 bases between the germline ends. Germline values: CDR1 WNHNN, CDR2 SYGVQD (reference sequence). Here the CDR3 reads CASRKSLSNQPQHF. CDR3 sequence (DNA): TGCGCCAGCAGAAAGTCGCTAAGCAATCAGCCCCAGCATTTT.

On this clone itself: Other DNA sequences within the sample encode an identical CDR3. The chain is built from TRBV10-3 and TRBJ2-7, with a tentative D call TRBD1 (5 bases). CDR3 length: 12 amino acids. V was clipped by 6 bases and J by 2 bases, with 8 bases between them. Germline V gives CDR1 ENHRY, CDR2 SYGVKD. The CDR3 coding sequence is TGTGCCATCAGGGACACTACCTACGAGCAGTACTTC. This translates into CAIRDTTYEQYF.

The V gene is TRBV7-2, the J gene TRBJ2-1; 8 bases are a match to TRBD1. V shed 1 base and J 8 bases; nucleotides not matched to a gene: 4. CDR3 length equals 14 residues. Germline CDR1 and CDR2: SGHTA and FQGNSA. The CDR3 loop reads CASSLDGQGDEQFF. The CDR3 nucleotides read TGTGCCAGCAGCTTAGACGGACAGGGCGATGAGCAGTTCTTC.

The chain couples TRBV30 to TRBJ1-2, with no clear D. The germline gives CDR1 GTSNPN, CDR2 SVGIG (reference sequence). This CDR3 is built from 14 residues. Trimming took 0 bases from V and 4 from J, leaving 12 bases between them. DNA for the CDR3: TGTGCCTGGAGTGTTCAGTCGGTCGGCTATGGCTACACCTTC. Translated, it gives CAWSVQSVGYGYTF.

CDR3 sequence reads: CASSPGTSVGDTQYF. CDR3 DNA sequence: TGTGCCAGCAGTCCCGGGACTAGCGTTGGAGATACGCAGTATTTT. The rearrangement links TRBV7-2 to TRBJ2-3; the match to TRBD2 covers 10 bases. Germline-derived CDR1 and CDR2 are SGHTA and FQGNSA. V was pared by 6 bases and J by 5 bases, with 8 bases of the junction left unmatched. This CDR3 is built from 15 residues.

The rearrangement joins TRBV5-1 to TRBJ1-1; D possibly corresponds to TRBD1 (6 bases). The CDR3 extends over 15 amino acids. V was pared by 4 bases and J by 5 bases, with 18 bases between. Germline CDR1 reads SGHRS; CDR2 reads YFSETQ. CDR3 nucleotides: TGCGCCAGCAGCCTGGAGGGGACAAAAGGGACTGAAGCTTTCTTT. Its translation: CASSLEGTKGTEAFF.

In its sample, this clone was seen a few times. The chain couples TRBV18 to TRBJ2-2; 11 nucleotides align to TRBD1. This CDR3 has 15 residues. Germline-derived CDR1 and CDR2 are KGHSH and LQKENI. V was clipped by 3 bases and J by 6 bases; unmatched bases: 3. DNA for the CDR3: TGTGCCAGCTCACCGGACAGGGGGCTAGCCGGGGAGCTGTTTTTT. Amino acids: CASSPDRGLAGELFF.

This clone was recorded a few times. The chain recombines TRBV2 with TRBJ2-1; D gene uncertain. Between the trimmed V and J ends, which lost 0 bases and 4 bases, there was a span of 7 bases. CDR1 is SNHLY and CDR2 is FYNNEI in the germline V gene. This CDR3 has 14 residues. The CDR3 loop reads CASSEASAYNEQFF. In DNA form, the CDR3 reads TGTGCCAGCAGTGAAGCCTCAGCGTACAATGAGCAGTTCTTC.

This chain links TRBV6-4 with TRBJ1-5, with no clear D. This CDR3 is built from 13 residues. Trimming took 8 bases from V and 4 from J, leaving 12 bases between them. Germline V gives CDR1 MRHNA, CDR2 SNTAGT. The CDR3 sequence: CASALQWNQPQHF. The CDR3 nucleotides are TGTGCCAGCGCTCTTCAGTGGAATCAGCCCCAGCATTTT.

The chain is built from TRBV9 and TRBJ1-1; tentative D call: TRBD1 (5 bases). V dropped 1 base and J dropped 4 bases, with 11 bases sitting between them. Germline CDR1 and CDR2: SGDLS and YYNGEE. This CDR3 is 14 amino acids long. CDR3 amino acids: CASSVMQGSTEAFF. CDR3 bases: TGTGCCAGCAGCGTAATGCAGGGTAGCACTGAAGCTTTCTTT.

The gene calls are TRBV9 and TRBJ2-2, with D possibly matching TRBD1 (6 bases). This CDR3 has 15 residues. Trimming stripped 0 bases from V and 9 bases from J, with 15 bases between. Germline V CDR1 and CDR2: SGDLS, YYNGEE. This CDR3 reads CASSVASLGDRELFF. The CDR3 coding sequence is TGTGCCAGCAGCGTAGCTTCCCTGGGGGACAGGGAGCTGTTTTTT.

This clone was seen a single time. V usage is TRBV2 and J usage is TRBJ2-2; 10 bases are a match to TRBD1. V shed 11 bases and J 5 bases; nucleotides not matched to a gene: 8. Germline loops: CDR1 SNHLY, CDR2 FYNNEI. CDR3 size: 14 residues. CDR3 nucleotide sequence: TGTGCCCGGGTGGGACAGGGGAATACCGGGGAGCTGTTTTTT. Residues: CARVGQGNTGELFF.

Written as DNA, the CDR3 is TGTGCCAGCAGCTTAGAGGCCCTGTTGGGAAAGACTAATGGCTACACCTTC. It translates to CASSLEALLGKTNGYTF. The V gene is TRBV7-8, the J gene TRBJ1-2, with unresolved D. Trimming stripped 1 base from V and 6 bases from J, with 21 bases between. Looked up from germline, CDR1 is SGHVS and CDR2 is FQNEAQ. This CDR3 is 17 amino acids long.

The rearrangement links TRBV28 to TRBJ2-3; D perhaps matches TRBD1 (5 bases). The germline V gene has CDR1 MDHEN and CDR2 SYDVKM. V was clipped by 7 bases and J by 2 bases, with 22 bases between them. This CDR3 region has 17 residues. CDR3 sequence (DNA): TGTGCCAGCAAAGGAGTGTGGGTGGCAGGGTACACAGATACGCAGTATTTT. Residues: CASKGVWVAGYTDTQYF.

The rearrangement links TRBV29-1 to TRBJ2-3; a possible D gene is TRBD1 (6 bases). Germline lookup yields CDR1 SQVTM and CDR2 ANQGSEA. This CDR3 region has 13 residues. Trimming cost V 6 bases and J 5 bases, with 15 bases left between them. CDR3 in DNA: TGCAGCGTCGAGTTGGGGGCTTTAGATACGCAGTATTTT. Amino acid sequence: CSVELGALDTQYF.

This chain connects TRBV28 to TRBJ2-3; no definite D call. The germline V gene encodes CDR1 MDHEN and CDR2 SYDVKM. V lost 7 bases and J 0 bases, leaving 5 bases between the germline ends. The CDR3 spans 12 residues. The CDR3 protein is CASKQSTDTQYF. CDR3 nucleotides: TGTGCCAGCAAACAGAGCACAGATACGCAGTATTTT.

The CDR3 sequence: CASSLGGYYGYTF. Written as DNA, the CDR3 is TGTGCCAGCAGCTTAGGAGGATACTATGGCTACACCTTC. This chain joins TRBV7-9 and TRBJ1-2, with D unclear. V gave up 1 base and J gave up 3 bases, with 6 bases separating them. Germline loops: CDR1 SEHNR, CDR2 FQNEAQ (reference sequence). This CDR3 is 13 amino acids long.

This clone was seen only a few times. The chain links TRBV28 to TRBJ2-3; D could derive from TRBD1 or TRBD2 (6 bases each). The germline V gene has CDR1 MDHEN and CDR2 SYDVKM. V was clipped by 6 bases and J by 0 bases, with 13 bases between them. The CDR3 contains 15 residues. The chain's CDR3 is CASSPWGASTDTQYF. The DNA for the CDR3 is TGTGCCAGCAGCCCTTGGGGGGCTAGCACAGATACGCAGTATTTT. The variable domain in full, with the rest retrieved from reference TRBV28 and TRBJ2-3, is DVKVTQSSRYLVKRTGEKVFLECVQDMDHENMFWYRQDPGLGLRLIYFSYDVKMKEKGDIPEGYSVSREKKERFSLILESASTNQTSMYLCASSPWGASTDTQYFGPGTRLTVL.

The V and J genes are TRBV6-1 and TRBJ1-1; D remains unclear. Germline V CDR1 and CDR2: MNHNS, SASEGT. Trimming shortened V by 7 bases and J by 1 base, and 13 bases separated the two germline ends. The CDR3 contains 14 residues. This CDR3 is CASTLTEGNTEAFF. CDR3 DNA: TGTGCCAGCACCTTAACGGAGGGGAACACTGAAGCTTTCTTT.